This T cell receptor (beta chain) was observed in a study of HIV-infected patients and healthy controls. Trimming removed 6 bases from V and 0 bases from J, with 9 bases in between. This CDR3 has 13 amino acids. Germline V gene lookup returns CDR1 DFQATT and CDR2 SNEGSKA (reference sequence). This clonotype showed up many times. Whole blood was used without fractionation, so all unsorted peripheral T cells were included. cDNA was made from around 0.5 ug RNA using alpha and beta constant primers. Alpha and beta chain libraries were made separately by chain-specific third strand synthesis with multiplexing indices. TCRdb itself ran the 5' RACE reads through MiXCR, one entry per CDR3 protein. The data contain fewer than 25,000 distinct CDR3 sequences, around 9.3% of them seen just once; the ten biggest clones take up around 2.5%.

This clonotype was sampled from an adult in good health. This chain connects TRBV20-1 to TRBJ2-4; D unresolved. Source material: blood. CDR3 residues: CSAEILAKNIQYF. As DNA, the CDR3 is TGCAGTGCAGAGATACTAGCCAAAAACATTCAGTACTTC.